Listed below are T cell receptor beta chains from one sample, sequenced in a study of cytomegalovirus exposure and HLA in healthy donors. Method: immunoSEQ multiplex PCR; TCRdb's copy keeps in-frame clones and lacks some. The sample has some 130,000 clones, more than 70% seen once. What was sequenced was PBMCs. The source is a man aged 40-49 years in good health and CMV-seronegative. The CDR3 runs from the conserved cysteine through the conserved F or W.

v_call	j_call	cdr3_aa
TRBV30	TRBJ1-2	CAWSPGGGYGYTF
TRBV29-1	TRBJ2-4	CSVGDRDPAKNIQYF
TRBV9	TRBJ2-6	CASSTGSSGANVLTF
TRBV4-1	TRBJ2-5	CASSQDLLAGGAWVQYF
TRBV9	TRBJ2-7	CASSVPLRGRHEQYF
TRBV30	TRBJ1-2	CAWRKGENYGYTF
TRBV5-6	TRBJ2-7	CASTGGLAGWYEQYF
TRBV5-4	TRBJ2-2	CASSLGNGRVWAGELFF
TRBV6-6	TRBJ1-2	CASSYRSQGEHGYTF
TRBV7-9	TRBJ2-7	CASSRGTSGYEQYF
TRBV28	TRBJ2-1	CASSLMPAQRDQFF
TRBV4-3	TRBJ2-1	CASSPSPVAGGPHEQFF
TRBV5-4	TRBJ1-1	CASSLGRVPTEAFF
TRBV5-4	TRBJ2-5	CASSLGPAAEETQYF
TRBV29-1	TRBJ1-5	CSAGTGRSGQPQHF